This T cell receptor (beta chain) comes out of a study of blood T cell repertoires in COVID-19. This CDR3 spans 14 amino acids. Germline lookup yields CDR1 SGHRS and CDR2 YFSETQ. With 4 bases removed from V and 6 bases from J, the gap between germline ends came to 15 bases. As originally analysed: Reference gene primers were amplified, and this amplification served to estimate nucleated cell counts. The data were produced by immunoSEQ multiplex PCR, yet TCRdb's version contains in-frame clones alone and is incomplete. V and J calls and clone size come straight from that table; D and trimming were deduced from the DNA. This sample has 11,000 to 15,000 clones; around 87% occur once, and the top ten carry roughly 32%.

The V gene is TRBV5-1, the J gene TRBJ2-3; D not resolved. The material sequenced was peripheral blood. This receptor was identified in a human donor in a cohort sampled during active COVID-19. The CDR3 bases are TGCGCCAGCAGCCCCCGCTTTTCCGAGGATACGCAGTATTTT. Its protein product is CASSPRFSEDTQYF.